Sequencing of this T cell receptor beta chain was carried out in a study of blood T cell repertoires in COVID-19. Study in general: Italy, Spain and the United States were the sources of the convalescent and acute COVID-19 samples.

Sequencing used immunoSEQ multiplex PCR; TCRdb keeps in-frame clones, though not all of them. The table shows about 370,000 clones, with roughly 90% occurring only once. V was clipped by 4 bases and J by 3 bases; unmatched bases: 9. CDR1 KGHSH and CDR2 LQKENI come from the germline V gene. This CDR3 contains 16 residues. The chain employs TRBV18 and TRBJ2-3, with 8 bases aligning to TRBD1. The material sequenced was peripheral blood. The sequence was obtained from a woman aged 25-40 years with COVID-19, enrolled during active disease. CDR3 sequence (DNA): TGTGCCAGCTCACGACTAGACAGGGGCCGGACAGATACGCAGTATTTT. Translating it yields CASSRLDRGRTDTQYF.